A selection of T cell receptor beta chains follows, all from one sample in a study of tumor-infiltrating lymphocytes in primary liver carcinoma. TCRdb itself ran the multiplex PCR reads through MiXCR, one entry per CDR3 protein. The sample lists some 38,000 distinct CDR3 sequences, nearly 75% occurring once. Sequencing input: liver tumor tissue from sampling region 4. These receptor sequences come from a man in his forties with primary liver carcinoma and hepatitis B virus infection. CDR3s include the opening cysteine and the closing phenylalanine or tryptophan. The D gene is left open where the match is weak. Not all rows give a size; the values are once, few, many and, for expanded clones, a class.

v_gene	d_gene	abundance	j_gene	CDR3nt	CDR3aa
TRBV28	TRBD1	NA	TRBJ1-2	TGTGCCAGCAGTACACCCCCCTGGACAGGGACCCATGGCTACACCTTC	CASSTPPWTGTHGYTF
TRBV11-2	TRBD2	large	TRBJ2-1	TGTGCCAGCAGCTTAGATAGGGGCGGGAGGTTCTACAATGAGCAGTTCTTC	CASSLDRGGRFYNEQFF
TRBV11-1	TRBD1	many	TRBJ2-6	TGTACCAGCAGCCCACAGGGGGCTGGGGCCAACGTCCTGACTTTC	CTSSPQGAGANVLTF
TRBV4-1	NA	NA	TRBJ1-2	TGCGCCAGCAGCCCGTCCACTGGACTCAACTATGGCTACACCTTC	CASSPSTGLNYGYTF
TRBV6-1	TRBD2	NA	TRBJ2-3	TGTGCCAGCAGCCGGACTAGCGGGACTGACATAGATACGCGGTATTTT	CASSRTSGTDIDTRYF
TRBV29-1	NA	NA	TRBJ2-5	TGCAGCGTCGAAGTGGACAGAGGGCGAGCAGAGACCCAGTACTTC	CSVEVDRGRAETQYF
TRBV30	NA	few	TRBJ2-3	TGTGCCTGGAGTGCCAAGCTGGCTAGCCCAGATACGCAGTATTTT	CAWSAKLASPDTQYF
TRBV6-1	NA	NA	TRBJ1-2	TGTGCCAGCACCGCGGTCTCTCGAAACTATGGCTACACCTTC	CASTAVSRNYGYTF
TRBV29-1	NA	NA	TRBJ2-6	TGCATCGTTGATCTGACATCAAGCTCTGAGGCCAACGTCTTGACTTTC	CIVDLTSSSEANVLTF
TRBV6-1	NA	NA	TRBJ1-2	TGTGCCAACACCGCGGTCCCTCGGAAATATGGCTACCCCTTC	CANTAVPRKYGYPF
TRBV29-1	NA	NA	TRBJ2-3	TGCTGCGCTGAGGGTAGCGAGAGAGCAGATACGCAGTATTTT	CCAEGSERADTQYF
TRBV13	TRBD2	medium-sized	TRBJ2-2	TGTGCCAGCAGCTTAAGACTAGCGGGAGGACCCGGGGAGCTGTTTTTT	CASSLRLAGGPGELFF
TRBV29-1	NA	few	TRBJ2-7	TGCAGCGTTGATACAGGGTATGTCGACGAACGGTACTTC	CSVDTGYVDERYF
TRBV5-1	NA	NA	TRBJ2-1	TGCGCCAACAGCTTTAGAGGGGGTCTTGGGGGTGAGCAGTTCTTC	CANSFRGGLGGEQFF
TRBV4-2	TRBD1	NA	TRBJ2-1	TGTGCCGGCAACCACGCCGGGGGACAGGGGAACAATGAGCACTTCTTC	CAGNHAGGQGNNEHFF
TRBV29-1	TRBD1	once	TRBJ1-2	TGCGGAGTCTCGCAGGGGGCTGAGAATGGCTACACCTTC	CGVSQGAENGYTF
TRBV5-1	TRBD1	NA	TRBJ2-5	TGCGCCAGCAGCCGGACAGGGGGAGAACAAGAGACCTGGTACTTC	CASSRTGGEQETWYF
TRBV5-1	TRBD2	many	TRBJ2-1	TGCGCCAGCAGTTCGGCGGGAGGGTACAATGAGCAGTTCTTC	CASSSAGGYNEQFF
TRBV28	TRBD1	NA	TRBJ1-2	TGCGCCAGCAGTTTAACGGGACAGGGTGTATGGAGCTATGGCTACACCTTC	CASSLTGQGVWSYGYTF
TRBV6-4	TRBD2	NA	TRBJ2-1	TGTGTCAGCAGCAAACTAGCGGGGGAGATGAGTGAGCAGTTCTTC	CVSSKLAGEMSEQFF
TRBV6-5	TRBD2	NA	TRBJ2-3	TGCGCCAGCAACCCATGTCTAGCGGGAACAGATACGCAGTATTTT	CASNPCLAGTDTQYF
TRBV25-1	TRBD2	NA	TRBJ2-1	TGTGCCAGTACAGCGGGAGGCTACTACAATGATCAGGTCTTC	CASTAGGYYNDQVF
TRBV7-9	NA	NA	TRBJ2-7	TGTGCCAGCAGTTCACCCGGGGGCCTAGTAGGAGGCGAGCAGTACTTT	CASSSPGGLVGGEQYF
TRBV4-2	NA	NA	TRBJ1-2	TGTGCCAGCTGCCAAGAAACCGCCCAGGGGCCTAACTATGGGTACACCTTC	CASCQETAQGPNYGYTF
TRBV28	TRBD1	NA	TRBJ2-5	TGTGCCAGCACGCCGGACAGGGAGGTAGATACCCACTACTTC	CASTPDREVDTHYF
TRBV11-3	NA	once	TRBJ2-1	TGTGCCAGCAGCTTAAGGGTCGGCAACAATGAGCAATTCTTC	CASSLRVGNNEQFF
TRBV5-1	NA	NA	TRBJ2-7	TGCGCCAGCAGCTCCACTGGACTACTACGCTCCTACGAGCAGTACTTC	CASSSTGLLRSYEQYF
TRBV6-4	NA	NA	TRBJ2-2	TGCGCCAGCGGTGACGGAGAGGGGGCCGGGGAGCTGTTTTTT	CASGDGEGAGELFF
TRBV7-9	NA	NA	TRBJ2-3	TGTGCCAGCACCGTGTTCACAGATGCACAGTATTTT	CASTVFTDAQYF
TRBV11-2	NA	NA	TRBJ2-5	TGTACCAGCAGCTTAGGGGCTAACGGACAAGGGACCCAGTACTTC	CTSSLGANGQGTQYF
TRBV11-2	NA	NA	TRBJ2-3	TGTGACAGCAGCAGAAGAAGTAAAGGGAACACATATACGCAGTATTTT	CDSSRRSKGNTYTQYF
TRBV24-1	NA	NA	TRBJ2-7	TGTGCCACGAGCGACGCGGCCTCCTACGAGCAGTACTTC	CATSDAASYEQYF
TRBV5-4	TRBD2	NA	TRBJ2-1	TGTGCCAGAAGTATCGTCGGGGGGGGTTACAATGAGCAGTTCTTC	CARSIVGGGYNEQFF
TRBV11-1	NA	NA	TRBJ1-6	TGTGCCAGCAGCCGGACACTGGTTCCTCCCCTCCGCTTT	CASSRTLVPPLRF
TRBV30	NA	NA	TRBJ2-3	TGTGCCTTGGGAACCGGCGCTAGCTCAGATACGCAGTATTTT	CALGTGASSDTQYF
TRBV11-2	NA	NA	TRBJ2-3	TGTGCCAGCAGCCCAGTTGGGGGAAGGATCCCAGATACGCAGTACTTT	CASSPVGGRIPDTQYF
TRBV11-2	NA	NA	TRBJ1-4	TGTGCCTGCAGCTTAGTTCTCGGGGGGCTCAGGCTGTTTTTT	CACSLVLGGLRLFF
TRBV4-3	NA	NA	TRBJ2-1	TGCACCAGCAGCCAAGGGACCAATTTCGACGATCAGCTCTTC	CTSSQGTNFDDQLF
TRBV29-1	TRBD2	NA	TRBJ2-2	TGTAACGTGCCTGAGGGGAGCGGGGAACTGTTTTTT	CNVPEGSGELFF
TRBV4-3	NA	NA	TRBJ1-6	TGCGCCAGCAGCTCCTGGGGCAGGGAACGGAATTCACCCCTCCACTTT	CASSSWGRERNSPLHF
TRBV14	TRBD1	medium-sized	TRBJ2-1	TGTGCCAGCAGCCAAGAGGGTCAGGGGACAGGGTACAATGAGCAGTTCTTC	CASSQEGQGTGYNEQFF
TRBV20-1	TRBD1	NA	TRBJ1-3	TGCAGTGCTAGAGAGGACAGGGGAACTGGAAACACCATATATTTT	CSAREDRGTGNTIYF
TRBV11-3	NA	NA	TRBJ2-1	TGTGCTAGCAGCTTAAATGTCAATGAGCACTTCTTC	CASSLNVNEHFF